Sequencing of this TCR beta chain was carried out in a study of a mutant IDH1 vaccine in newly diagnosed glioma. Study-level background: Earlier therapy was either radiotherapy, temozolomide, or both, and most got both. Visit V12 was at week 35; visit V13 was at week 47. Notes on the study in general: Top peripheral T cell clonotype shifts appeared unrelated to pseudoprogression. Of all patients, around 94% showed vaccine-induced immune responses.

The CDR3 runs 11 residues. Germline CDR1 is SGHNT and CDR2 is YYREEE (reference sequence). The V end lost 5 bases, the J end lost 11 bases, and 10 bases lay between the germline ends. About this clone: Its antigen remains unidentified.

Noted time point: week 35, safety follow-up. Topical imiquimod was applied with each vaccine dose, which held 300 ug of mutant IDH1 20-mer peptide. Some clones are missing from TCRdb's copy, which holds only in-frame ones; the method was immunoSEQ multiplex PCR. This sample yields about 69,000 clones, of which around nine tenths are seen a single time; approximately 2% belongs to the top ten. The chain has TRBV5-4 and TRBJ1-4; tentatively, D is TRBD1 (6 bases). This clonotype was sampled from a man aged 25 to 40 with glioma. The sequenced sample was PBMCs, obtained from a glioma patient whose treatment included an IDH1 peptide vaccine. Here the CDR3 reads CASSVQGKLFF. As DNA, the CDR3 is TGTGCCAGCAGTGTTCAGGGGAAACTGTTTTTT.